This T cell receptor (beta chain) was documented in a study of patients and donors after allogeneic stem cell transplantation. In its sample, this clonotype was seen a few times. TCRdb processed the RT-PCR reads anew with MiXCR; each CDR3 protein has one entry. This table has about a million distinct CDR3 sequences, over 15% appearing once. Deletions cut 0 bases from V and 12 bases from J, with 26 bases between. Germline V gene data show CDR1 as DFQATT and CDR2 as SNEGSKA (reference sequence). The CDR3 is 17 amino acids. Material: blood, either unsorted or a sorted T cell fraction (not recorded which). The genes are TRBV20-1 and TRBJ1-4, with D perhaps matching TRBD1 (6 bases). This TCR was sampled from a human donor who was either an allogeneic HSCT recipient or a stem cell or donor lymphocyte infusion donor (not recorded which). It is not recorded whose cells these are; they may come from a transplant donor. The CDR3 nucleotides are TGCAGTGCTAGAGATCCCGCCCGACAGGCCCTCTCATCGGAACTGTTTTTT. Amino acid sequence: CSARDPARQALSSELFF.